Described below is a single TCR beta chain sequence and its context. The germline V gene has CDR1 MNHNS and CDR2 SASEGT. V was shortened by 2 bases and J by 8 bases, with 18 bases between the two germline ends. This CDR3 has 16 residues. This record belongs to a study of Tregs in tolerant kidney transplant recipients. Method: immunoSEQ multiplex PCR; TCRdb's copy keeps in-frame clones and lacks some. The table includes about 100,000 clones, around 89% detected once. V and J are TRBV6-1 and TRBJ1-4; tentatively, D is TRBD1 (5 bases). This specimen consisted of CD4+ T cells from blood, obtained before the transplant. The clonotype comes from a human donor who received a combined kidney and bone marrow transplant. CDR3 DNA sequence: TGTGCCAGCAGTGAAAACTGGAGGGGCGCGGCCGAAAAACTGTTTTTT. Translation: CASSENWRGAAEKLFF.